This entry describes one T cell receptor (beta chain). Its antigen remains unknown. This sample was included in a study of CD8 T cells in Susac syndrome. Findings and caveats of the study: The authors acknowledged that the study's TCR sequencing and HLA analysis involved relatively few individuals.

Bulk CD8+ and CD4+ cells came from magnetic negative isolation; CD8+ TEMRA by FACS. Germline lookup yields CDR1 SEHNR and CDR2 FQNEAQ (reference sequence). The length of the CDR3 is 15 residues. Trimming removed 7 bases from V and 11 bases from J; junction bases left unmatched: 13. With random hexamers, reverse transcription was performed on about 0.5 to 1 ug of RNA. By means of immunoSEQ multiplex PCR, TCR beta CDR3 spanning 54 Vbeta and 13 Jbeta underwent amplification. TCRdb reanalysed the immunoSEQ multiplex PCR reads using MiXCR and keeps one entry per CDR3 protein. Counted here are about 290,000 distinct CDR3 sequences, 75% to 85% occurring once; the ten biggest clones make up 0.21%.

The source is a human donor with multiple sclerosis. The sequenced material came from CD8+ T cells from PBMCs. V gene TRBV7-9 combines with J gene TRBJ2-1; 11 positions agree with TRBD2. CDR3 in amino acids: CASNSLRLAGGKQFF. The CDR3 nucleotides read TGTGCCAGCAACTCGTTAAGGCTAGCGGGAGGCAAGCAGTTCTTC.